This TCR beta chain was sequenced for a study of blood T cell repertoires in COVID-19. The overall study: Some COVID-19 samples were acute and others convalescent; all came from the United States, Italy and Spain. T cells, B-cell-depleted T cells, or PBMCs supplied cDNA or gDNA.

V dropped 6 bases and J dropped 6; count of bases not matched to a gene: 4. The V gene's germline CDR1 is MNHEY and CDR2 SMNVEV (reference sequence). The CDR3 sequence is 12 residues long. In the source study's methods: Reference gene primer amplification in the assay estimated nucleated cell counts. The repertoire was sequenced with immunoSEQ multiplex PCR; TCRdb's copy has only in-frame clones and lacks some. V and J calls and clone size are those listed in that table; D and trimming were worked out from the DNA. The repertoire holds about 200,000 clones, with over 70% as singletons. Sequencing used peripheral blood. The clonotype comes from a man in his 60s with acute or convalescent COVID-19. The chain uses TRBV27 and TRBJ2-7; 8 bases line up with TRBD1. The CDR3 DNA follows: TGTGCCAGCAGCGTGACAGGGGCCGAGCAGTACTTC. Protein: CASSVTGAEQYF.